Listed here are 23 T cell receptor beta chains from one sample, sequenced in a study of blood T cell repertoires in COVID-19. This table comes from immunoSEQ multiplex PCR, and its TCRdb copy is limited to in-frame clones, with some not included. This table holds fewer than 400,000 clones, around 90% found once. The sample consisted of PBMCs or T cells enriched from blood (not recorded which). All receptors come from a young man who had recovered from COVID-19.

This sequence joins TRBV5-1 and TRBJ2-1; unclear D gene. CDR1 and CDR2 (germline): SGHRS, YFSETQ. This CDR3 is 16 amino acids long. V lost 0 bases, J lost 4 bases, and 14 bases lay in between. The CDR3 DNA follows: TGCGCCAGCAGCTTGGCGTCGGGTCGCTTTTACAATGAGCAGTTCTTC. Protein product: CASSLASGRFYNEQFF.

J is TRBJ2-3 and V is TRBV6-4, with 8 bases lining up with TRBD2. V dropped 6 bases and J dropped 4; count of bases not matched to a gene: 6. This CDR3 is built from 14 residues. The germline gives CDR1 MRHNA, CDR2 SNTAGT. The CDR3 sequence is CASSPSGRSDTQYF. The CDR3 DNA is TGTGCCAGCAGCCCTAGCGGGCGATCAGATACGCAGTATTTT.

The count of this clone is one. The rearrangement links TRBV2 to TRBJ2-2; possibly TRBD1 for D (6 bases). The CDR3 extends over 15 amino acids. Germline V gives CDR1 SNHLY, CDR2 FYNNEI. V lost 6 bases, J lost 0 bases, and 11 bases lay in between. CDR3 loop: CASRTGSSNTGELFF. The CDR3 nucleotides are TGTGCCAGCAGAACAGGGTCATCGAACACCGGGGAGCTGTTTTTT.

The chain links TRBV7-2 to TRBJ2-5; 12 bases are shared with TRBD2. The CDR3 runs to 15 residues. With 5 bases clipped from V and 4 bases from J, the junction kept 5 bases outside the gene matches. Germline V gene data show CDR1 as SGHTA and CDR2 as FQGNSA. The CDR3 here is CASSPSGGAGETQYF. Written as DNA, the CDR3 is TGTGCCAGCAGCCCTAGCGGGGGGGCCGGAGAGACCCAGTACTTC.

The rearrangement uses TRBV10-1 and TRBJ2-2, with a weak D call TRBD1 (6 bases). In germline, CDR1 is WNHNN, CDR2 SYGVQD (reference sequence). Between the trimmed V and J ends, which lost 4 bases and 9 bases, there was a span of 12 bases. There are 13 residues in the CDR3. Here the CDR3 DNA reads TGCGCCAGCAGTGTCAGCAGGGGCCGGGAGCTGTTTTTT. Translating gives CASSVSRGRELFF.

The CDR3 nucleotides read TGTGCCAGCAGCTTATCCGGGACAGGTACCTACGAGCAGTACTTC. Amino acid sequence: CASSLSGTGTYEQYF. The chain uses TRBV11-3 and TRBJ2-7; 8 bases are a match to TRBD1. V trimming: 2 bases; J trimming: 2 bases; junction bases outside the gene matches: 5. In germline, CDR1 is SGHNT, CDR2 YENEEA. This CDR3 spans 15 amino acids.

This clone was counted a single time. The genes are TRBV5-4 and TRBJ2-2; perhaps TRBD1 as D (6 bases). V lost 1 base to trimming and J lost 1 base, with 11 bases between them. Germline V CDR1 and CDR2: SGHNT, YYREEE (reference sequence). This CDR3 comprises 16 residues. CDR3 protein: CASSLQQGRNTGELFF. For the CDR3, the DNA is TGTGCCAGCAGCTTGCAACAGGGTCGGAACACCGGGGAGCTGTTTTTT.

This chain joins TRBV7-2 and TRBJ2-7, with TRBD2 as a possible D gene (5 bases). V shed 5 bases and J shed 7 bases, with 18 bases lying between them. The CDR3 extends over 14 amino acids. Germline-derived CDR1 and CDR2 are SGHTA and FQGNSA. The DNA for the CDR3 is TGTGCCAGCAGCCCGACTAAGCCCCTAACAGAGCAGTACTTC. It codes for CASSPTKPLTEQYF.

This clone has just a few counts. The V call is TRBV6-1, the J call TRBJ2-5; 15 bases agree with TRBD2. Germline CDR1 reads MNHNS; CDR2 reads SASEGT. The length of the CDR3 is 16 residues. Losses at the gene ends were 4 bases for V and 2 bases for J; bases not matched to a gene: 2. The CDR3 DNA reads TGTGCCAGCAGTGTAGGACTAGCGGGGGGGCAAGAGACCCAGTACTTC. Its translation: CASSVGLAGGQETQYF.

This sequence joins TRBV19 and TRBJ1-3; weak D call: TRBD1 (6 bases). The germline V gene encodes CDR1 LNHDA and CDR2 SQIVND (reference sequence). The length of the CDR3 is 14 residues. V dropped 7 bases and J dropped 0 bases, with 10 bases sitting between them. The CDR3: CASTQGSSGNTIYF. The CDR3 DNA reads as TGTGCCAGTACCCAGGGGAGCTCTGGAAACACCATATATTTT.

The chain uses TRBV11-2 and TRBJ1-4; 8 bases are shared with TRBD1. The CDR3 has 15 residues. The germline gives CDR1 SGHAT, CDR2 FQNNGV. V was pared by 5 bases and J by 2 bases, with 4 bases of the junction left unmatched. CDR3 residues: CASSQGQVTNEKLFF. The CDR3 nucleotides read TGTGCCAGCAGCCAGGGACAGGTGACTAATGAAAAACTGTTTTTT.

The chain carries TRBV5-1 and TRBJ2-1; no firm D call. Trimming pared 2 bases from V and 3 bases from J, leaving 9 bases between. The CDR3 covers 14 residues. CDR1 is SGHRS and CDR2 is YFSETQ in the germline V gene. Here the CDR3 DNA reads TGCGCCAGCAGCTTAGAACAGAGCTACAATGAGCAGTTCTTC. Its translation is CASSLEQSYNEQFF.

The chain couples TRBV18 to TRBJ2-3; TRBD2 aligns across 8 bases. V was pared by 3 bases and J by 2 bases, with 7 bases of the junction left unmatched. The CDR3 totals 16 residues. Germline CDR1 KGHSH, CDR2 LQKENI. CDR3 coding DNA: TGTGCCAGCTCACCGTGGCGGGGGGCCGACACAGATACGCAGTATTTT. Translating it yields CASSPWRGADTDTQYF.

This rearrangement joins TRBV5-4 to TRBJ2-5; 8 bases are shared with TRBD2. The germline V gene has CDR1 SGHNT and CDR2 YYREEE (reference sequence). CDR3 length: 17 residues. V shed 3 bases, J shed 0 bases, and the junction held 10 bases outside the gene matches. The CDR3 DNA follows: TGTGCCAGCAGCTCGGGGCTACGGGGGGGATACCAAGAGACCCAGTACTTC. Translation gives CASSSGLRGGYQETQYF.

V gene TRBV5-6 combines with J gene TRBJ1-2, with 7 nucleotides matching TRBD1. Trimming cost V 7 bases and J 1 base; bases outside gene matches: 16. The CDR3 is made up of 17 amino acids. Germline V gene data show CDR1 as SGHDT and CDR2 as YYEEEE. As DNA, the CDR3 is TGTGCCAGCGCCCGGGGGACAGCCTATATCCTTAACTATGGCTACACCTTC. Protein product: CASARGTAYILNYGYTF.

The chain couples TRBV27 to TRBJ1-6; 8 nucleotides line up with TRBD1. Germline values: CDR1 MNHEY, CDR2 SMNVEV (reference sequence). V lost 6 bases and J lost 4; bases outside the gene matches: 11. This CDR3 has 17 residues. This CDR3 reads CASRPGQGEAYNSPLHF. DNA of the CDR3: TGTGCCAGCAGGCCAGGACAGGGAGAGGCTTATAATTCACCCCTCCACTTT.

This sequence joins TRBV5-4 and TRBJ1-4; D is possibly TRBD1 (5 bases). This CDR3 region has 15 residues. The V end was cut by 3 bases, the J end by 3 bases, with 12 bases between. The germline gives CDR1 SGHNT, CDR2 YYREEE (reference sequence). The CDR3 DNA reads TGTGCCAGCAGCTCAGGAGGGGTGGCTAATGAAAAACTGTTTTTT. Its translation: CASSSGGVANEKLFF.

This sequence joins TRBV24-1 and TRBJ2-7; TRBD1 agrees at 7 bases. Germline V gene lookup returns CDR1 KGHDR and CDR2 SFDVKD. The CDR3 has 14 residues. V gave up 4 bases and J gave up 5 bases; unmatched junction bases: 7. The CDR3 reads CATSDPGTENEQYF. The CDR3 DNA follows: TGTGCCACCAGTGACCCCGGGACAGAGAACGAGCAGTACTTC.

The chain employs TRBV7-7 and TRBJ2-7; TRBD1 agrees at 8 bases. Germline lookup yields CDR1 SSHAT and CDR2 FNYEAQ (reference sequence). The CDR3 contains 16 residues. V lost 5 bases to trimming and J lost 6 bases; unmatched junction nucleotides: 15. CDR3 sequence (DNA): TGTGCCAGCAGCCAACGGGGCAGGGGGCGCGGTCGCGAGCAGTACTTC. Its protein is CASSQRGRGRGREQYF.

This clone showed up just once. The chain carries TRBV5-1 and TRBJ1-6; maybe TRBD1 (5 bases). This CDR3 comprises 15 residues. V gave up 0 bases and J gave up 6 bases, with 10 bases separating them. Germline CDR1 reads SGHRS; CDR2 reads YFSETQ. The CDR3 is CASSLAQGANSPLHF. For the CDR3, the DNA is TGCGCCAGCAGCTTGGCGCAGGGCGCTAATTCACCCCTCCACTTT.

The rearrangement joins TRBV4-1 to TRBJ1-6; a weak D match, TRBD1 (6 bases). This CDR3 is 15 amino acids long. The V gene's germline CDR1 is MGHRA and CDR2 YSYEKL. V lost 1 base and J 7 bases, leaving 11 bases between the germline ends. The CDR3 DNA follows: TGCGCCAGCAGCCAAGTTTCAGGACAGAATTCACCCCTCCACTTT. It specifies CASSQVSGQNSPLHF.

The chain links TRBV2 to TRBJ1-4; D gene uncertain. Germline V gene data show CDR1 as SNHLY and CDR2 as FYNNEI. V gave up 1 base and J gave up 5 bases, with 8 bases separating them. This CDR3 region has 14 residues. The CDR3, as DNA: TGTGCCAGCAGTGAAGGCGAGCGAAATGAAAAACTGTTTTTT. Protein product: CASSEGERNEKLFF.

The rearrangement uses TRBV6-5 and TRBJ2-3, with D possibly TRBD2 on 5 matching bases. Per germline, CDR1 MNHEY and CDR2 SVGAGI. The V and J ends lost 3 bases and 8 bases respectively, with 12 bases between them. The CDR3 is made up of 13 amino acids. The CDR3 here is CASSYSFAGTQYF. As DNA, the CDR3 is TGTGCCAGCAGTTATTCCTTCGCGGGTACGCAGTATTTT.